This T cell receptor beta chain was sequenced during a study of OX40 agonist ivuxolimab in advanced cancers. Study-wide background: The dose of intravenous ivuxolimab that patients received every 2 weeks ranged from 0.01 to 10 mg/kg. Eligibility admitted prior anti-PD-1, anti-PD-L1 or anti-CTLA-4 therapy; roughly 39% had some.

The CDR3 extends over 13 amino acids. V was pared by 0 bases and J by 7 bases, with 8 bases between. The germline gives CDR1 SGDLS, CDR2 YYNGEE. Patients who had autoimmune disease history or got systemic immunosuppression were left out. Clones were sequenced by immunoSEQ multiplex PCR, and TCRdb holds only the in-frame ones, with some missing. The sample records tens of thousands of clones, 81% being singletons. The sequencing used CD4+ or CD8+ T cells sorted from blood, collected in a trial of the OX40 agonist ivuxolimab. This chain links TRBV9 with TRBJ1-5; D gene unclear. The clonotype originates from an adult with an advanced solid tumor such as melanoma, head and neck, liver or kidney cancer. CDR3 protein: CASSVEGLQPQHF. The CDR3 DNA follows: TGTGCCAGCAGCGTAGAAGGGCTCCAGCCCCAGCATTTT. Using reference TRBV9 and TRBJ1-5 for the parts outside the CDR3, the full variable domain is DSGVTQTPKHLITATGQRVTLRCSPRSGDLSVYWYQQSLDQGLQFLIQYYNGEERAKGNILERFSAQQFPDLHSELNLSSLELGDSALYFCASSVEGLQPQHFGDGTRLSIL.